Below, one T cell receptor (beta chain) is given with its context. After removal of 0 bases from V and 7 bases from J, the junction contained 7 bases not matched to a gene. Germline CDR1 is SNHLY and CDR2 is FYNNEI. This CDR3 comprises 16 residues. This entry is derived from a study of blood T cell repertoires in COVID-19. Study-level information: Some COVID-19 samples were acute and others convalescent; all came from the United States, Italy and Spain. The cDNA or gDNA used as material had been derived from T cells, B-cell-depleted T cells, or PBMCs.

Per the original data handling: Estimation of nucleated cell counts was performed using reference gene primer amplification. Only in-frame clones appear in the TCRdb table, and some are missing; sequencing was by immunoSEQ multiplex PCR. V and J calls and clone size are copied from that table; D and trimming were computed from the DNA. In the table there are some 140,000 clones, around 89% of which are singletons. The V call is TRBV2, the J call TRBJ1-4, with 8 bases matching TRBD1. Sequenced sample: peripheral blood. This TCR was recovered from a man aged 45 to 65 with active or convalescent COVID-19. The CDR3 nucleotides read TGTGCCAGCAGTGAAGCCAGGGTAGGGACAGGTGAAAAACTGTTTTTT. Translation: CASSEARVGTGEKLFF.